A selection of T cell receptor beta chains follows, all from one sample in a study of shared clonotypes between healthy human individuals. The repertoire was sequenced with immunoSEQ multiplex PCR; TCRdb's copy has only in-frame clones and lacks some. The sample lists about 1 million clones; about 77% were seen once. Sequencing used memory CD4+ T cells sorted from blood. These receptors originate from a man younger than 35 in good health. Both conserved end residues are part of each CDR3. The D gene is left open where the match is weak. Not every row has a clone size; where given, it reads once, few, many or a size class.

V gene	clone size	D gene	J gene	CDR3 protein	CDR3 DNA
TRBV7-8	NA	NA	TRBJ2-7	CASADSLQAYEQYF	TGTGCCAGCGCGGACAGCCTTCAGGCCTACGAGCAGTACTTC
TRBV7-2	NA	TRBD2	TRBJ2-5	CASSGGGPGETQYF	TGTGCCAGCAGCGGCGGGGGGCCAGGGGAGACCCAGTACTTC
TRBV19	NA	TRBD1	TRBJ1-2	CASKATGGWYGYTF	TGTGCCAGTAAAGCGACAGGGGGATGGTATGGCTACACCTTC
TRBV19	once	NA	TRBJ1-1	CASSIGGAKNTEAFF	TGTGCCAGTAGTATAGGCGGGGCGAAGAACACTGAAGCTTTCTTT
TRBV10-3	NA	TRBD1	TRBJ1-2	CAITGTGGQFGYTF	TGTGCCATCACCGGGACAGGGGGCCAATTTGGCTACACCTTC
TRBV2	NA	NA	TRBJ2-3	CASSVVGSSTDTQYF	TGTGCCAGCAGTGTGGTGGGGAGTAGCACAGATACGCAGTATTTT
TRBV2	few	NA	TRBJ2-3	CASREGRGKMADTQYF	TGTGCCAGCAGGGAAGGCAGGGGTAAAATGGCAGATACGCAGTATTTT
TRBV5-8	NA	NA	TRBJ2-3	CASGLGGFADTQYF	TGTGCCAGCGGCCTAGGCGGTTTCGCAGATACGCAGTATTTT
TRBV27	NA	TRBD2	TRBJ2-5	CASSFLAGGKETQYF	TGTGCCAGCAGTTTCCTAGCGGGGGGCAAAGAGACCCAGTACTTC
TRBV5-6	few	NA	TRBJ1-1	CASSGAGGTGTEAFF	TGTGCCAGCAGCGGGGCCGGGGGGACTGGGACTGAAGCTTTCTTT
TRBV10-2	NA	NA	TRBJ1-5	CASSEQGNQPQHF	TGCGCCAGCAGTGAGCAGGGGAATCAGCCCCAGCATTTT
TRBV7-9	NA	NA	TRBJ1-3	CASRQPGAGNTIYF	TGTGCCAGCAGGCAACCAGGGGCTGGAAACACCATATATTTT
TRBV18	NA	NA	TRBJ2-5	CASSPRAGFEETQYF	TGTGCCAGCTCACCAAGGGCAGGCTTCGAAGAGACCCAGTACTTC
TRBV7-2	NA	TRBD2	TRBJ2-7	CASSKRASGGLGEQYF	TGTGCCAGCAGCAAGAGGGCTAGCGGGGGTTTAGGGGAGCAGTACTTC
TRBV2	NA	NA	TRBJ1-2	CASSEDEGVVYGYTF	TGTGCCAGCAGTGAAGACGAGGGGGTGGTCTATGGCTACACCTTC
TRBV7-2	once	NA	TRBJ2-1	CASTLRAGYEQFF	TGTGCCAGCACCCTACGGGCGGGCTATGAGCAGTTCTTC
TRBV2	few	NA	TRBJ2-2	CASSENGGAAGELFF	TGTGCCAGCAGTGAGAATGGGGGCGCGGCCGGGGAGCTGTTTTTT
TRBV30	NA	NA	TRBJ2-3	CAWSLSASTDTQYF	TGTGCCTGGAGTCTGTCGGCTAGCACAGATACGCAGTATTTT
TRBV6-1	NA	NA	TRBJ2-7	CASRSTSSYEQYF	TGTGCCAGCAGGTCGACAAGCTCCTACGAGCAGTACTTC
TRBV29-1	NA	NA	TRBJ2-7	CSVVTGSEQYF	TGCAGCGTGGTTACAGGGTCCGAGCAGTACTTC
TRBV19	NA	TRBD1	TRBJ2-7	CASSTQGTGYEQYF	TGTGCCAGTAGTACACAGGGGACAGGGTACGAGCAGTACTTC